This T cell receptor beta chain was identified in a study of T cell responses to AZD1222 COVID-19 vaccine. Study-level points and caveats: Reportedly, nearly half of unique spike TCRs recognized epitopes outside B.1.351/B.1.1.7 mutations. Clonal diversity may have been underestimated in mostly white British donors.

In its sample, this clone was seen once. Its antigen is undetermined. TCRdb's copy holds only in-frame clones and misses some; the assay was immunoSEQ multiplex PCR. The sample has 120,000 to 150,000 clones, 75% to 95% seen once. Per the germline V gene, CDR1 is ENHRY and CDR2 is SYGVKD. This CDR3 spans 15 amino acids. V trimming: 4 bases; J trimming: 6 bases; junction bases outside the gene matches: 7. The gene calls are TRBV10-3 and TRBJ2-1; 9 positions match TRBD2. This specimen consisted of peripheral blood, obtained 28 days after the second dose of the MenACWY control vaccine. The clonotype originates from an adult who received the MenACWY meningococcal vaccine as a control. The CDR3: CAISGGLATANEQFF. The DNA for the CDR3 is TGTGCCATCAGTGGCGGACTAGCGACCGCCAATGAGCAGTTCTTC.